This T cell receptor (beta chain) came from a study of T cell repertoires in cytomegalovirus infection. Study-wide background: Epitope selection comprised recently identified HLA-C-restricted CMV epitopes and well-studied HLA-B-restricted CMV epitopes. Public signatures in TCR beta pointed to CMV infection and matching HLA type.

General study findings and limits: CMV-specific TCR beta clonotypes restricted by HLA-C were the ones dominating the ex vivo response.

As concerns this clonotype: No antigen is known for it.

Germline CDR1 SEHNR, CDR2 FQNEAQ (reference sequence). Trimming left V 5 bases short and J 0 bases short, with 16 bases between. This CDR3 contains 17 residues. TCRdb re-called the reads through MiXCR, storing one row per CDR3 protein. The table records fewer than 950,000 distinct CDR3 sequences, about 30% of them present only once. The clonotype was recovered from a human donor in good health (CMV status not recorded). Some clones in this sample may be carry-over from other donors' samples. This chain joins TRBV7-9 and TRBJ2-2; D call uncertain. The material was cultured CD8+ T cells from PBMCs, obtained from culture after CMV antigen stimulation. DNA for the CDR3: TGTGCCAGCAGCCCCCCGAGTGGTCGGGCGAACACCGGGGAGCTGTTTTTT. The encoded protein is CASSPPSGRANTGELFF.